The clone carrying this T cell receptor (beta chain) was seen a handful of times. It was RNA transcripts that yielded the amplified TCR beta CDR3 regions. Researchers ran a first-round RT-PCR on the TCR CDR3 using the HTBI primer set. MiXCR, applied by TCRdb to the multiplex PCR reads, yields one record per CDR3 protein. The sample shows about 580,000 distinct CDR3 sequences, approximately 15% of them seen only once. This entry belongs to a study of T cells in Graves' hyperthyroidism and ophthalmopathy. The CDR3 length is 15 residues. J gave up 5 bases and V 3 bases, and 8 bases lay outside the gene matches. Germline V gene lookup returns CDR1 LNHDA and CDR2 SQIVND (reference sequence).

The chain carries TRBV19 and TRBJ1-2, with 8 bases identical to TRBD1. This receptor was identified in a woman in her thirties with Graves' hyperthyroidism that later progressed to Graves' ophthalmopathy. Sequencing was done on a sample of blood. Here the CDR3 DNA reads TGTGCCAGTAGTATTGATACAGGGGGGATATATGGCTACACCTTC. The encoded protein is CASSIDTGGIYGYTF.